Each of the 16 T cell receptor beta chains below was sequenced from the same sample in a study of metastatic and nonmetastatic thyroid tumors. Each patient went into thyroid surgery without having received any treatment. TCRdb ran MiXCR on the PCR reads. The sample has approximately 18,000 clones; approximately 25% are singletons. The sample taken for sequencing was tumor tissue. The origin of the receptors is a female donor with papillary thyroid cancer or a benign thyroid nodule (not recorded which). Some clones in this sample may be carry-over from other donors' samples.

Ten or more counts support this clone. The CDR3, as DNA: TGTGCCAGTAGTCTTTCCGACAGGGTTATGAACACTGAAGCTTTCTTT. It is translated as CASSLSDRVMNTEAFF. The V gene is TRBV19, the J gene TRBJ1-1; 7 positions agree with TRBD1. This CDR3 is built from 16 residues. V shed 5 bases and J 0 bases; nucleotides not matched to a gene: 9. Germline V gene sequence: CDR1 LNHDA, CDR2 SQIVND (reference sequence).

The CDR3: CASRGGAACEQYF. The CDR3 DNA sequence: TGTGCCAGTAGGGGGGGCGCGGCGTGCGAGCAGTACTTC. This sequence joins TRBV19 and TRBJ2-7, with D perhaps TRBD1 or TRBD2 (6 bases each). Per germline, CDR1 LNHDA and CDR2 SQIVND (reference sequence). The CDR3 spans 13 residues. V lost 6 bases and J 6 bases, leaving 15 bases between the germline ends.

This clone was picked up many times. This specimen includes other DNA sequences encoding the same CDR3. This chain links TRBV6-1 with TRBJ1-2; D call uncertain. V lost 6 bases and J 1 base, leaving 9 bases between the germline ends. The length of the CDR3 is 13 residues. Germline V CDR1 and CDR2: MNHNS, SASEGT. Here the CDR3 DNA reads TGTGCCAGCAGATTGGGGTTTAACTATGGCTACACCTTC. It translates to CASRLGFNYGYTF.

The rearrangement uses TRBV11-1 and TRBJ2-3, with 8 positions matching TRBD2. The CDR3 has 16 residues. Germline V lookup: CDR1 SGHAT, CDR2 FQDESV (reference sequence). The J segment lost 1 base and the V segment lost 5 bases, leaving 8 bases of the junction unmatched. CDR3 region: CASSPTSVPCTDTQYF. CDR3 coding DNA: TGTGCCAGCAGCCCGACTAGCGTTCCCTGCACAGATACGCAGTATTTT.

This clone was seen repeatedly, ten times or more. The identical CDR3 is also encoded by other nucleotide sequences in the sample. The chain joins TRBV19 to TRBJ2-4; 7 nucleotides align to TRBD1. CDR1 is LNHDA and CDR2 is SQIVND in the germline V gene (reference sequence). Unmatched junction bases numbered 6, after V lost 6 bases and J lost 1 base. This CDR3 comprises 15 residues. The CDR3 protein is CASRAQGQAKNIQYF. For the CDR3, the DNA is TGTGCCAGTAGGGCCCAGGGACAGGCCAAAAACATTCAGTACTTC.

J is TRBJ1-1 and V is TRBV12-3 or TRBV12-4; no definite D call. V lost 5 bases, J lost 2 bases, and 12 bases lay in between. The CDR3 consists of 14 residues. The CDR3 loop is CASSPRGGNTEAFF. The CDR3 DNA reads TGTGCCAGCAGTCCCCGGGGAGGCAACACTGAAGCTTTCTTT.

The V and J genes are TRBV5-1 and TRBJ2-1; 9 bases align to TRBD2. This CDR3 is built from 16 residues. In germline, CDR1 is SGHRS, CDR2 YFSETQ. The V and J ends lost 1 base and 4 bases, in that order; junction bases with no gene match: 6. In nucleotides, the CDR3 is TGCGCCAGCAGCTTGTATGCTAGCGGGATTTACAATGAGCAGTTCTTC. Translating it yields CASSLYASGIYNEQFF. Together with reference TRBV5-1 and TRBJ2-1, the CDR3 gives the full variable domain: KAGVTQTPRYLIKTRGQQVTLSCSPISGHRSVSWYQQTPGQGLQFLFEYFSETQRNKGNFPGRFSGRQFSNSRSEMNVSTLELGDSALYLCASSLYASGIYNEQFFGPGTRLTVL.

This clone came up a few times. A read error is possible here, since a much larger clone lies one base away. The chain carries TRBV28 and TRBJ2-7, with D perhaps matching TRBD1 (6 bases). Germline V lookup: CDR1 MDHEN, CDR2 SYDVKM. This CDR3 contains 17 residues. The CDR3 loop is CASGLIRGWGKGLEQYF. The CDR3 DNA reads as TGTGCCAGCGGTTTAATCAGGGGTTGGGGAAAGGGGCTCGAGCAGTACTTC.

This clone has only a few counts. It may be a read error: a sequence one base away is much more abundant. The chain recombines TRBV29-1 with TRBJ2-2, with no clear D. The CDR3 has 12 residues. V lost 5 bases to trimming and J lost 1 base, with 5 bases between them. The V gene's germline CDR1 is SQVTM and CDR2 ANQGSEA. The DNA for the CDR3 is TGCAGCGTTACTAAGAACACCGGGGAGCTGTTTTTT. Translating it yields CSVTKNTGELFF.

Details on this clone: Given a much more abundant clone one base away, this may be a read error. This chain connects TRBV9 to TRBJ2-7; either TRBD1 or TRBD2 may fit D (5 bases each). The CDR3 has 17 residues. Germline loops: CDR1 SGDLS, CDR2 YYNGEE. Trimming pared 7 bases from V and 2 bases from J, leaving 25 bases between. The chain's CDR3 is CASGPNDPGPEAYEQYF. Here the CDR3 DNA reads TGTGCCAGCGGCCCCAATGACCCGGGACCGGAGGCCTACGAGCAGTACTTC.

On this clone itself: Different DNA sequences within this sample yield the same CDR3. The chain employs TRBV9 and TRBJ2-7; possibly TRBD1 or TRBD2 for D (5 bases each). Germline V CDR1 and CDR2: SGDLS, YYNGEE. This CDR3 comprises 15 residues. V lost 7 bases and J 4 bases, leaving 21 bases between the germline ends. For the CDR3, the DNA is TGTGCCAGCCCTCCGAGGGGTCACCTTGGGTACGAGCAGTACTTC. Its protein is CASPPRGHLGYEQYF.

This clone has a handful of counts. The junction shows a germline mismatch at one end, possibly a read error. The V call is TRBV7-9, the J call TRBJ2-4, with D maybe TRBD2 (7 bases). This CDR3 region has 17 residues. CDR1 SEHNR and CDR2 FQNEAQ come from the germline V gene (reference sequence). This CDR3 is CASSLVPRGLAKNTQYF. The CDR3 DNA reads TGTGCCAGCAGCTTAGTCCCGCGGGGGCTGGCCAAAAACACTCAGTACTTC.

This clone turned up a few times. V usage is TRBV12-3 or TRBV12-4 and J usage is TRBJ2-7, with D possibly being TRBD2 (5 bases). Between the trimmed V and J ends, which lost 3 bases and 6 bases, there was a span of 15 bases. The CDR3 covers 14 residues. This CDR3 reads CASSFGVDLAEQYF. The CDR3 bases are TGTGCCAGCAGTTTCGGGGTGGATCTTGCCGAGCAGTACTTC.

The count of this clone is one. A clone one base away is much larger, so this may be a read error. The sample carries other DNA sequences with the same CDR3. V usage is TRBV11-2 and J usage is TRBJ2-4; D gene ambiguous. The V gene lost 5 bases and the J gene lost 8 bases, with 7 bases spanning the gap. CDR1 SGHAT and CDR2 FQNNGV come from the germline V gene. The CDR3 loop spans 11 amino acids. The CDR3 DNA is TGTGCCAGCAGCATAAGGGACATTCAGTACTTC. It codes for CASSIRDIQYF.

The V and J genes are TRBV10-3 and TRBJ2-3; the D is unclear. The CDR3 extends over 12 amino acids. Looked up from germline, CDR1 is ENHRY and CDR2 is SYGVKD. Deletions cut 0 bases from V and 6 bases from J, with 4 bases between. In nucleotides, the CDR3 is TGTGCCATCAGTGAGTCTACGGATACGCAGTATTTT. Translating gives CAISESTDTQYF.

This clone was detected a few times. Given a much more abundant clone one base away, this may be a read error. Other DNA sequences from this sample encode an identical CDR3 as well. The chain links TRBV25-1 to TRBJ1-4, with D unresolved. Trimming cost V 8 bases and J 8 bases, with 6 bases left between them. This CDR3 comprises 10 residues. Per the germline V gene, CDR1 is MGHDK and CDR2 is SYGVNS. The CDR3 DNA sequence: TGTGCCAGCTTAGGCGAAAAACTGTTTTTT. Protein product: CASLGEKLFF. Full variable domain (rest looked up from reference TRBV25-1 and TRBJ1-4): EADIYQTPRYLVIGTGKKITLECSQTMGHDKMYWYQQDPGMELHLIHYSYGVNSTEKGDLSSESTVSRIRTEHFPLTLESARPSHTSQYLCASLGEKLFFGSGTQLSVL.